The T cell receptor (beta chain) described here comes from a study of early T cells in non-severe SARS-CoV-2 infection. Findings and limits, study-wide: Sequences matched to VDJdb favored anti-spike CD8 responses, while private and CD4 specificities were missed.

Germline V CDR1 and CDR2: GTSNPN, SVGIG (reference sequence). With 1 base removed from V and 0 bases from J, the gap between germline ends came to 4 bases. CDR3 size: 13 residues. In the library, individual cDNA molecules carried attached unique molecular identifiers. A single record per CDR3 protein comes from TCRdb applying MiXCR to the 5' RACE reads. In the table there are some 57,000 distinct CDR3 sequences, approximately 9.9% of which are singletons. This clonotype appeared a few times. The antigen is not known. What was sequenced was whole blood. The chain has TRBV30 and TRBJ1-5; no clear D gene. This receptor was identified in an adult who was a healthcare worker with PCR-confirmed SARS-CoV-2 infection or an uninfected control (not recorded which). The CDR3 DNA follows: TGTGCCTGGAGTGCCTATAGCAATCAGCCCCAGCATTTT. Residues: CAWSAYSNQPQHF.